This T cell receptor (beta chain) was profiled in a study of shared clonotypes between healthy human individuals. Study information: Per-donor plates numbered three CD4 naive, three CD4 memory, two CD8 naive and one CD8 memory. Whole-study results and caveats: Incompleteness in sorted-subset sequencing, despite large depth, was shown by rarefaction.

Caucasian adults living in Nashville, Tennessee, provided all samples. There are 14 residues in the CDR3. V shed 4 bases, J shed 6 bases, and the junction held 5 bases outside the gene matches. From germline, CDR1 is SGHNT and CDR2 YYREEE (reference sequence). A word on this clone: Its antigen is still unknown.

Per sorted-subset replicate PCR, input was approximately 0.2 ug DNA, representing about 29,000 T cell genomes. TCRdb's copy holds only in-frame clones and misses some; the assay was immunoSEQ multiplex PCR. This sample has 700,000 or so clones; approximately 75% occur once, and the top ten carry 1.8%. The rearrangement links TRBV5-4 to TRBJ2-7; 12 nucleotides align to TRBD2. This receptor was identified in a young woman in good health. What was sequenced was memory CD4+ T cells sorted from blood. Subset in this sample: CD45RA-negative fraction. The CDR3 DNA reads TGTGCCAGCAGCCAGGGACTAGCGGGCCGCGAGCAGTACTTC. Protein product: CASSQGLAGREQYF.